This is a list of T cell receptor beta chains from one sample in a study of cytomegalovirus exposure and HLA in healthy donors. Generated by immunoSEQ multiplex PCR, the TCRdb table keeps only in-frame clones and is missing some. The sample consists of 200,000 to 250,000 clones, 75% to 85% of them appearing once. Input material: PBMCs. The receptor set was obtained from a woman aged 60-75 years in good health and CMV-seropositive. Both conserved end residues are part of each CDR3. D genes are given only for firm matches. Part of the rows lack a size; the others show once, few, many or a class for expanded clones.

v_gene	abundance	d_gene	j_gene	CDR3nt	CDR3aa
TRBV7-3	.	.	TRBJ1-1	TGTGCCAGCAGCTTCGGAGGGAGCGCCATGAACACTGAAGCTTTCTTT	CASSFGGSAMNTEAFF
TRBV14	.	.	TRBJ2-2	TGTGCCAGCAGCCAAGAGACAGCCACCGGGGAGCTGTTTTTT	CASSQETATGELFF
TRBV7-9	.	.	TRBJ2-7	TGTGCCAGCAGCCCACGGCGCCAGGGAAACGAGCAGTACTTC	CASSPRRQGNEQYF
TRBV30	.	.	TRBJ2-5	TGTGCCTGGAGTGTGGGGGGGGCAGGAGAGACCCAGTACTTC	CAWSVGGAGETQYF
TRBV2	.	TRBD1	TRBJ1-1	TGTGCCAGCAGCACCAGGGGGTACACTGAAGCTTTCTTT	CASSTRGYTEAFF
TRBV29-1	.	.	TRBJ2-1	TGCAGCGTTAAAGCCCTAGAGAGTGGTAATGAGCAGTTCTTC	CSVKALESGNEQFF
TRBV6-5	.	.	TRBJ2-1	TGTGCCAGCAGTTACTCGGGGCGGCCCTCGGATGAGCAGTTCTTC	CASSYSGRPSDEQFF
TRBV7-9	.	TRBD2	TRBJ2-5	TGTGCCAGCAGCTTAGCACTAGCGGGAGTAGAGACCCAGTACTTC	CASSLALAGVETQYF
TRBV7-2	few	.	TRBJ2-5	TGTGCCAGCAGCTTAGGAGGACAGCCGCAAGAGACCCAGTACTTC	CASSLGGQPQETQYF
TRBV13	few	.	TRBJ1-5	TGTGCCAGCGCGCCCGGGAGCAATCAGCCCCAGCATTTT	CASAPGSNQPQHF
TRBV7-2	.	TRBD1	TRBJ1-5	TGTGCCAGCAGCCAGGGGACAGGAGGCCAGCCCCAGCATTTT	CASSQGTGGQPQHF
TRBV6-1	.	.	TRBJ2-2	TGTGCCAGCTCCCTGGACATTGGAACGACCGGGGAGCTGTTTTTT	CASSLDIGTTGELFF
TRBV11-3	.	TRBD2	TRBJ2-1	TGTGCCAGCAGCCTGGGAGGGTCTAGGAATGAGCAGTTCTTC	CASSLGGSRNEQFF
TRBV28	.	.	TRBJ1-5	TGTGCCAGCACCGGGGGTGGAAGCAATCAGCCCCAGCATTTT	CASTGGGSNQPQHF
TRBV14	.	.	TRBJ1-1	TGTGCCAGCAGCCAAGTTCTGTCAGGAGGCACTGAAGCTTTCTTT	CASSQVLSGGTEAFF
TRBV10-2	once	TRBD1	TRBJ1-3	TGCGCCAGCCGGACACAGGGGCAAGGAAACACCATATATTTT	CASRTQGQGNTIYF
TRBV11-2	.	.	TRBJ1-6	TGTGCCAGCAACCGAGTTGGTTCACCCCTCCACTTT	CASNRVGSPLHF
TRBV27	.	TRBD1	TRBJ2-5	TGTGCCAGCAGTTCAACTCACAGGGGAAATTTCCAAGAGACCCAGTACTTC	CASSSTHRGNFQETQYF
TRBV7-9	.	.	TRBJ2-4	TGTGCCAGCAGCTTAGCGGGGGCATTAAACATTCAGTACTTC	CASSLAGALNIQYF
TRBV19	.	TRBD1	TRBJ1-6	TGTGCCAGTCGCCAACAGGGGGCGACCAATTCACCCCTCCACTTT	CASRQQGATNSPLHF
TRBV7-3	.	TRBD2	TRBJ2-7	TGTGCCAGCAGCCCGGGACTAGCGGGTGGCGAGCAGTACTTC	CASSPGLAGGEQYF
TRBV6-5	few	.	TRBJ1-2	TGTGCCAGCAGTTCGACTGACAACTATGGCTACACCTTC	CASSSTDNYGYTF
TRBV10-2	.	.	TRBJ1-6	TGCGCCAGCAGTCACAGGGTAGAAAGGGGAAATTCACCCCTCCACTTT	CASSHRVERGNSPLHF
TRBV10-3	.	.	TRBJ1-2	TGTGCCATCAGTGCTTTCACCGGGACTTCTGGCTACACCTTC	CAISAFTGTSGYTF
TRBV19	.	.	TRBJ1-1	TGTGCCAGTAGTATAGCCGGGGGGGCAGTCACTGAAGCTTTCTTT	CASSIAGGAVTEAFF
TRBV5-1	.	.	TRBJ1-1	TGCGCCAGCAGCTTGGGGCGGGGCACTGAAGCTTTCTTT	CASSLGRGTEAFF
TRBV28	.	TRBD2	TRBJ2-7	TGTGCCAGCAGGGATCGAGGGAGGGACGAGCAGTACTTC	CASRDRGRDEQYF
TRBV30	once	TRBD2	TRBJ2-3	TGTGCCTGGAGTCAGGTTAGCGGGGGACTAAAGCAGTATTTT	CAWSQVSGGLKQYF
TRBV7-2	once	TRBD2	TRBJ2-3	TGTGCCAGCAGCCCAAAGCGGGGGGCTATCACAGATACGCAGTATTTT	CASSPKRGAITDTQYF
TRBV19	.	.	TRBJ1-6	TGTGCCAGTAGTATGGGCCTTTCCTATAATTCACCCCTCCACTTT	CASSMGLSYNSPLHF
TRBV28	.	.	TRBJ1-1	TGTGCCAGCAGTTCAGTTCACTCAGGGGACGCTGAAGCTTTCTTT	CASSSVHSGDAEAFF
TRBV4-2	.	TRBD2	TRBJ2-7	TGTGCCAGCAGCCACCGGGCGGGGGGGGGTGCCTACGAGCAGTACTTC	CASSHRAGGGAYEQYF
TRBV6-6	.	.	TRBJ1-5	TGTGCCAGCAGTTACGGAGGGGAGACTCAGCCCCAGCATTTT	CASSYGGETQPQHF
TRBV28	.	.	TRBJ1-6	TGTGCCAGCAGTCCCCTTTTAGATAATTCACCCCTCCACTTT	CASSPLLDNSPLHF
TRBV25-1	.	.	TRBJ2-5	TGTGCCAGCAGCCGTCGGGAGACCCAGTACTTC	CASSRRETQYF
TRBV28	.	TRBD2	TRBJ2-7	TGTGCCAGCAGTGTAACTAGCGGGGAGCCCTACGAGCAGTACTTC	CASSVTSGEPYEQYF
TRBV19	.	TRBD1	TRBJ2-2	TGTGCCAGTAGTTCGGGACAGTACACCGGGGAGCTGTTTTTT	CASSSGQYTGELFF